This T cell receptor beta chain came from a study of cytomegalovirus exposure and HLA in healthy donors. CDR3 size: 14 residues. The germline V gene has CDR1 SGDLS and CDR2 YYNGEE. V was trimmed by 2 bases and J by 2 bases, leaving 9 bases between them. The primer mix had 60 Vbeta and 13 Jbeta primers. Original methodology: Later, an analysis found approximately 80 million unique TCR beta chains, and about 10 million of these were shared. Generated by immunoSEQ multiplex PCR, the TCRdb table keeps only in-frame clones and is missing some. That table furnishes V, J and clone size, whereas the DNA furnished D and trimming. The data contain 100,000 to 150,000 clones, around 72% of them singletons.

Sample: PBMCs. This receptor was obtained from a woman between 50 and 59 years old in good health and CMV-seropositive. This chain connects TRBV9 to TRBJ2-3, with D unclear. The CDR3 loop is CASSVLLYTDTQYF. Written as DNA, the CDR3 is TGTGCCAGCAGCGTTTTACTCTACACAGATACGCAGTATTTT. The full variable domain, completed using reference TRBV9 and TRBJ2-3, is DSGVTQTPKHLITATGQRVTLRCSPRSGDLSVYWYQQSLDQGLQFLIQYYNGEERAKGNILERFSAQQFPDLHSELNLSSLELGDSALYFCASSVLLYTDTQYFGPGTRLTVL.